These 10 T cell receptor beta chains originate from one sample sequenced in a study of blood T cells in healthy people across ages. With a J-beta primer mix and a sample-barcoded 5' primer, a second PCR ran about 7 to 12 cycles. In TCRdb, the 5' RACE reads were re-called with MiXCR into one record per CDR3 protein. The table shows 630,000 or so distinct CDR3 sequences, with about 32% occurring only once. Sequencing input: blood. The origin of the receptors is a woman aged 80 or older in good health.

V usage is TRBV20-1 and J usage is TRBJ2-1; 14 bases align to TRBD2. Germline trimming cut 1 base from V and 4 bases from J; bases unmatched to any gene: 3. Germline V CDR1 and CDR2: DFQATT, SNEGSKA (reference sequence). The CDR3 spans 16 residues. CDR3 sequence (DNA): TGCAGTGCTAGAGGACTAGCGGGGGGGCCGTACAATGAGCAGTTCTTC. This codes for CSARGLAGGPYNEQFF.

This clonotype was seen repeatedly, ten times or more. This rearrangement joins TRBV5-1 to TRBJ2-3; perhaps D is TRBD1 or TRBD2 (6 bases each). This CDR3 is built from 15 residues. Trimming took off 1 base at V and 2 bases at J, with 11 bases between the two ends. Germline V gene sequence: CDR1 SGHRS, CDR2 YFSETQ. CDR3 in amino acids: CASSLWGASTDTQYF. The DNA of the CDR3 is TGCGCCAGCAGCTTGTGGGGGGCTTCCACAGATACGCAGTATTTT.

The CDR3 DNA is TGTGCCAGCAGTTACTCGGGAGGGGGAGTCTACGAGCAGTACTTC. It is translated as CASSYSGGGVYEQYF. The chain has TRBV6-5 and TRBJ2-7; possible D gene TRBD2, 7 bases. V was trimmed by 0 bases and J by 3 bases, leaving 12 bases between them. This CDR3 is 15 amino acids long. Germline CDR1 is MNHEY and CDR2 is SVGAGI.

This clonotype was picked up a small number of times. One base away lies a much larger clone, so this may be a sequencing read error. The rearrangement joins TRBV12-3 or TRBV12-4 to TRBJ2-5, with D perhaps TRBD1 (6 bases). V gave up 3 bases and J gave up 11 bases, with 28 bases separating them. The CDR3 totals 17 residues. The CDR3 region is CASSLILTGKIDNEQYF. DNA for the CDR3: TGTGCCAGCAGTTTGATCTTAACAGGGAAAATTGACAATGAGCAGTACTTC.

This clonotype has just a few counts. This may arise from a read error, as a much more abundant clone is one base away. The V gene is TRBV30, the J gene TRBJ2-6, with D perhaps matching TRBD1 or TRBD2 (5 bases each). Germline CDR1 and CDR2: GTSNPN and SVGIG (reference sequence). This CDR3 comprises 14 residues. The CDR3 nucleotides are TGTGCCTGGAGACAGGACTCTGGGACCAACGTCCTGACTTTC. This gives the protein CAWRQDSGTNVLTF.

As for this clonotype: A read error is possible here, since a much larger clone lies one base away. The rearrangement joins TRBV11-2 to TRBJ2-1; a possible D gene is TRBD1 (6 bases). CDR1 is SGHAT and CDR2 is FQNNGV in the germline V gene. V lost 5 bases and J lost 10, with 18 bases in between. The CDR3 loop spans 14 amino acids. DNA of the CDR3: TGTGCCAGCAGCCACTCGGACAGAGCCTACGAGCAGTTCTTC. This codes for CASSHSDRAYEQFF.

A few counts support this clonotype. At one of its ends the junction is not consistent with the germline gene, which may arise from a read error. The chain carries TRBV7-6 and TRBJ2-6; D is perhaps TRBD1 (5 bases). This CDR3 contains 16 residues. From germline, CDR1 is SGHVS and CDR2 FNYEAQ. Here the CDR3 reads CASSFDRISGANVRTF. CDR3 DNA sequence: TGTGCCAGCAGCTTTGACAGAATCTCTGGGGCCAACGTCCGGACTTTC.

The chain couples TRBV24-1 to TRBJ2-7; the match to TRBD2 covers 8 bases. This CDR3 comprises 16 residues. The junction had 14 bases not matched to a gene; V was cut back by 4 bases and J by 7 bases. The germline V gene has CDR1 KGHDR and CDR2 SFDVKD. This CDR3 reads CATSDTSGGSYNEQYF. CDR3 sequence (DNA): TGTGCCACCAGTGACACTAGCGGCGGCTCCTACAATGAGCAGTACTTC.

V usage is TRBV5-1 and J usage is TRBJ2-7, with unresolved D. The CDR3 sequence is 14 residues long. Per the germline V gene, CDR1 is SGHRS and CDR2 is YFSETQ. V lost 4 bases, J lost 2 bases, and 13 bases lay in between. The CDR3 nucleotides are TGCGCCAGCAGCATCGAGCACGGGCCCTACGAGCAGTACTTC. It yields the protein CASSIEHGPYEQYF. The variable domain in full, with the rest retrieved from reference TRBV5-1 and TRBJ2-7, is KAGVTQTPRYLIKTRGQQVTLSCSPISGHRSVSWYQQTPGQGLQFLFEYFSETQRNKGNFPGRFSGRQFSNSRSEMNVSTLELGDSALYLCASSIEHGPYEQYFGPGTRLTVT.

This clonotype was seen only a few times. The chain employs TRBV6-1 and TRBJ1-1; TRBD1 matches 9 bases. J was trimmed by 11 bases and V by 6 bases; bases with no gene match: 7. Germline CDR1 and CDR2: MNHNS and SASEGT. There are 12 residues in the CDR3. CDR3 bases: TGTGCCAGCAGAGGGACAGGGTTCTTCGCTTTCTTT. It encodes CASRGTGFFAFF.